This record concerns one TCR beta chain sequence. Its antigen has not been determined. One base away there is no much larger clone; base qualities are not given. This sample stems from a study of cytomegalovirus exposure and HLA in healthy donors (TCRdb year 2017). The study in broad terms: In an earlier analysis of 587 of the donors, 276 Gb of sequence data and some 100 million unique TCR beta sequences from about 190 million T cells were reported. Besides the first cohort of under 700 subjects, a separate validation cohort made up of 120 different subjects was used. The study combined high-throughput TCR immunosequencing, statistical association of individual TCRs with disease status, and machine learning to predict cytomegalovirus infection status. Across some 400 genotyped donors of the cohort, an average of 235,054 unique TCR beta nucleotide sequences per donor were sequenced, and 15% to 20% of those sequences were non-productive. Because of strong linkage in the cohort, four to six DR-DQ haplotypes were treated as single units for association and clustering. A later analysis re-analyzed previously published TCR beta repertoires from 550 to 700 donors and added high-resolution HLA genotyping to study TCR occurrence patterns. The later analysis used no new phenotypic data to find candidate immune exposures, relying instead on TCR beta sequences and their occurrence across donors. Genome-wide SNP genotypes for about 55% of the 666 donors were used in a later genetic analysis, which treated that subset as a discovery cohort. Typing coverage varied by locus: about 620-640 donors for A, B, C, DRB1 and DQB1; approximately 500 for DQA1; around 570 for DPA1; approximately 490 for DPB1. An earlier analysis of 500 to 650 of the donors applied high-throughput TCR beta sequencing to assess whether each TCR beta V gene segment acted as functional or pseudogenic. HLA typing included class I and class II loci at four-digit resolution. The study aimed to test whether signatures of past pathogen exposure could be identified by cataloging public T cell receptors. Every repertoire in the discovery cohort had been generated on one and the same sequencing platform. Donor age, sex, ethnicity and CMV serostatus were collected together with the repertoire data. Around 330 gigabases of sequencing data and around 85 million unique TCR sequences made up an early release that covered over 550 HLA-typed donors. The genetic ancestry cluster associated with self-reported Caucasian donors included about four fifths of the approximately 400 genotyped donors. The T cell repertoires of about 700 subjects were profiled by immunosequencing and related to cytomegalovirus serostatus.

According to the germline V gene (reference sequence), CDR1 reads SEHNR and CDR2 reads FQNEAQ. Its CDR3 holds 13 amino acids, cysteine through phenylalanine. Only the CDR3 portion is preserved as DNA: 39 bases, with reading frame beginning at the first base. Germline trimming amounts to 5 bases on V and 6 bases on J, with 0 as the count of junction bases outside the gene matches. The cohort consisted of 600 or so healthy bone marrow donors. At the time of sampling, every cohort member was nominally healthy, though immune exposures that went unrecorded were likely present. The donor tested CMV seronegative and was one of the 352 seronegative cohort members. Each donor provided a peripheral blood sample, and peripheral blood mononuclear cells were used for TCR beta sequencing. Genomic DNA was extracted from the blood cell samples with the Qiagen DNeasy Blood Extraction Kit. The study at large found these results: Most TCR sequences were seen in very few donors, while some public TCRs were found in many individuals. Presence/absence analyses assumed roughly uniform sequencing depth across donors, an assumption that may not hold. In this cohort, only TCR beta chains were sequenced, and detectable features were limited by the absence of alpha or paired-chain data. A later analysis associated 15,000 or so TCR beta sequences with specific HLA alleles at a false discovery rate of 0.05. A cluster of highly shared sequence variants was judged likely to represent a technical artifact of the sequencing pipeline. A later analysis found that most CMV-associated TCR beta chains appeared HLA-restricted, with HLA associations seemingly driven largely by CMV exposure. Because HLA typing was unavailable for some donors at each locus, only the typed subset was used in association tests. According to the authors, the approach could potentially be generalized to other disease states and immunological phenotypes. Correlated functional status among segregating V segments might reflect linkage disequilibrium, but an unknown experimental factor could not be ruled out. A further reported finding was that TCR beta sequences accurately predicted the HLA-A and HLA-B alleles for most subjects in the first cohort. In a later genetic analysis, a missense DCLRE1C variant was associated with V-gene and J-gene trimming of TCR beta chains, and the association was replicated in an independent cohort. In an earlier analysis of roughly 500 of the donors, most TCR beta V segments appeared in productive rearrangements about 87% or about 30% of the time, broadly matching IMGT annotations. The classifier was reported to diagnose cytomegalovirus status with high specificity and sensitivity in both the original and validation cohorts. Some IMGT-functional V segments, including TRBV6-2 and TRBV6-3, could not be told apart with the 87-base-pair reads, so those segments were excluded. According to a later analysis, parvovirus B19, influenza, CMV and Epstein-Barr virus appeared linked to several top co-occurrence clusters. Compared with equally common non-associated chains, HLA-associated TCR beta chains in a later analysis were more clonally expanded and had lower generation probabilities. Because counts were too low, approximately 15 rarely observed V segments, including chromosome 9 orphons, were excluded from the earlier analysis of some 590 of the donors. Compared with the roughly 670-donor mean, donors in an Asian-associated ancestry cluster had fewer N-insertions in productive TCRs, according to a later genetic analysis. According to a later analysis, TCR association rates differed among HLA loci, with DRB1 alleles showing the most associated TCRs and HLA-C alleles showing the fewest. In vitro tests confirmed that a few of the cytomegalovirus-associated TCR beta chains recognize cytomegalovirus antigens. A total of about 180 TCR beta chains were listed by the study as associated with cytomegalovirus. Strong co-occurrence of HLA alleles, especially DR and DQ, made assigning TCR associations to individual alleles difficult. Immune exposure information for the cohort was limited to CMV serostatus.

Libraries came from the immunoSEQ multiplex PCR assay. A mixture of 60 forward primers for TCR Vbeta segments and 13 reverse primers for TCR Jbeta segments was used in the multiplex PCR. A multiplex PCR assay on genomic DNA amplified the CDR3 region of rearranged TCR beta genes. Amplified TCR beta libraries were sequenced as 87-base-pair reads on the Illumina HiSeq System. The published analysis was carried out like this. A later analysis tallied around 87 million unique TCR beta chains across the 550 to 850 repertoires, and about 12 million of those chains were shared by two or more donors. A nearest-neighbor algorithm error-corrected the raw reads and collapsed the reads into unique sequences, merging closely related sequences to remove PCR and sequencing errors. To assign V, D and J gene segments, CDR3 sequences were aligned to IMGT reference sequences. For a sequence to be retained, a match of at least six nucleotides to both a V gene segment and a J gene segment was required. Rearrangements were classified as productive when the CDR3 lacked stop codons and remained in frame with V and J, and all other rearrangements were classified as non-productive. CDR3 was defined by IMGT convention, running from the second conserved V-encoded cysteine to the conserved J-encoded phenylalanine. In an earlier analysis of more than 550 of the donors, sequences lacking an unambiguous match to a single V gene segment were excluded. In an earlier analysis of 500 to 750 of the donors, V segments were called functional above 56.7% productive rearrangements and were called segregating when the between-donor standard deviation exceeded 5%. A statistical classification framework was developed to diagnose cytomegalovirus status using the catalog of TCR beta chain sequences. V and J gene assignment, in a later analysis, came from comparing TCR nucleotide sequences with IMGT/GENE-DB human TR gene sequences. Using the TCRdist pipeline, a later analysis assigned CDR3 sequences along with most-parsimonious VDJ recombination scenarios. In a later analysis, each TCR beta chain was defined by its CDR3 amino acid sequence together with its V-gene family, and reads lacking a unique V-gene family were excluded. To address suspected cross-contamination and a sequencing artifact, a later analysis removed some 620 highly shared, low-generation-probability nucleotide sequences. In a later analysis, a clonal expansion index was calculated for each public chain from normalized within-repertoire ranks of inferred template counts. In a later analysis, generation probabilities were computed using a VDJ recombination model fitted to out-of-frame rearrangements, and the results were checked against IGoR. In a later analysis, hypergeometric tests were used to score TCR-TCR, TCR-HLA and TCR-CMV co-occurrence, with a repertoire-size bias correction applied to TCR pairs. False discovery rates were estimated in a later analysis by permuting HLA or CMV assignments 20 times. In a later analysis, co-occurring TCRs were grouped with DBSCAN, and TCRdist sequence similarity was added when clustering was performed within HLA-allele-positive subsets. Repertoires with fewer than 30,000 or more than 120,000 public chains, plus five repertoires with anomalous nucleotide sharing, were excluded from co-occurrence clustering. TCRdb limited this immuneACCESS table to in-frame rearrangements with V and J called. A share of clones is missing; checked studies link under half to unresolved V genes, and the rest is unexplained. D and trimming come from the DNA, and the V and J calls and clone size come from that table. This sample comprises 150,000 to 200,000 clones, 60% to 80% of them detected only once. Over 1.1% of the sample belongs to the ten largest clones.

In this chain, TRBV7-9 is recombined with TRBJ1-5, with TRBD1 matching 11 junction bases. Sequencing was carried out using PBMCs. This clonotype was obtained from a male donor in good health and CMV-seronegative. CDR3 region: CASSGTGGQPQHF. In nucleotides, the sequence is TGTGCCAGCAGCGGGACAGGGGGTCAGCCCCAGCATTTT.